This TCR beta chain was found in a study of Graves' ophthalmopathy and Graves' hyperthyroidism. Notes on the study in general: Most thyroid clonotypes expanded beyond 0.001 frequency were also found in blood. Ophthalmopathy could be told apart from stable hyperthyroidism by a 13-signature model (around 90% sensitivity, about 80% specificity).

RNA transcripts were the source from which TCR beta CDR3 regions were amplified. The workflow started with a first-round RT-PCR run with HTBI primers and then moved on to a second-round multiplex PCR. MiXCR, run by TCRdb on the multiplex PCR reads, gives a single entry per CDR3 protein. The data hold 350,000 to 400,000 distinct CDR3 sequences, with around 17% observed a single time. Comment on this clonotype: The antigen is unknown.

There are 14 residues in the CDR3. Trimming removed 3 bases at V and 6 bases at J, with 9 bases between. The source material was peripheral blood. This sequence originates from a woman between 18 and 29 years old with Graves' ophthalmopathy. This rearrangement joins TRBV12-3 or TRBV12-4 to TRBJ1-6; TRBD1 might be the D (5 bases). Written as DNA, the CDR3 is TGTGCCAGCAGTTTCGACAGACCTAATTCACCCCTCCACTTT. Translated: CASSFDRPNSPLHF.